This TCR beta chain was sequenced during a study of regulatory T cells in long-lasting Graves disease. Germline CDR1 and CDR2: MNHEY and SVGEGT. This CDR3 region has 13 residues. With 5 bases removed from V and 7 bases from J, the gap between germline ends came to 13 bases. Time point indicated: newly diagnosed GD, antithyroid drugs for less than 3 months. The authors made the TCR library using RNA they extracted from PBMCs. Enrollment of patients was through an endocrinology department in Xi'an, China. The authors built TCR beta libraries using iRepertoire HTBI primers and Arm-PCR of CDR3 regions. Using its own MiXCR run on the multiplex PCR reads, TCRdb lists one record per CDR3 protein. The sample yields about 420,000 distinct CDR3 sequences, roughly 15% seen once. This clonotype appeared a few times. The same sample was also used in a study of T cells in Graves' hyperthyroidism and ophthalmopathy.

The receptor was isolated from a woman aged 18-29 years with Graves disease. The rearrangement joins TRBV6-2 or TRBV6-3 to TRBJ2-3; no clear D gene. Specimen: peripheral blood mononuclear cells (PBMCs), collected at new diagnosis, from a patient treated with antithyroid drugs. CDR3 amino acids: CASSEEVRYTQYF. CDR3 sequence (DNA): TGTGCCAGCAGTGAAGAGGTTCGGTATACGCAGTATTTT.